This T cell receptor beta chain originates from a study of cytomegalovirus exposure and HLA in healthy donors. In the study overall: From HLA-typed donors, an early data release held tens of millions of unique TCRs. Notes on the study in general: A later analysis reported that several of the most significant clusters appeared to be linked to common viral pathogens, among them Epstein-Barr virus.

The CDR3 consists of 14 residues. Germline-derived CDR1 and CDR2 are KGHSH and LQKENI. Deletions cut 5 bases from V and 0 bases from J, with 7 bases between. In the case of this clone: What it binds is not known.

The PCR had 60 Vbeta and 13 Jbeta primers. Libraries were prepared by immunoSEQ multiplex PCR; TCRdb keeps only in-frame clonotypes and omits some of them. The listing records 40,000 to 50,000 clones. The material sequenced was PBMCs. This chain connects TRBV18 to TRBJ2-2; D is uncertain. This sequence originates from a woman in her thirties in good health and CMV-seronegative. CDR3 in DNA: TGTGCCAGCTCATACACAGCGAACACCGGGGAGCTGTTTTTT. Its translation: CASSYTANTGELFF.